A selection of T cell receptor beta chains follows, all from one sample in a study of blood T cell repertoires in COVID-19. The method was immunoSEQ multiplex PCR; TCRdb's version includes in-frame clones alone and lacks a portion of them. The table has about 190,000 clones, roughly nine tenths seen once. The sequenced sample consisted of peripheral blood. Receptors originate from a middle-aged man with acute or convalescent COVID-19. CDR3s include the opening cysteine and the closing phenylalanine or tryptophan. Fields, in order: J gene, V gene, CDR3 protein.

>TRBJ2-5|TRBV30
CAWTTGLAGGKETQYF
>TRBJ2-1|TRBV28
CASRSRDYGYNEQFF
>TRBJ2-1|TRBV12-3/TRBV12-4
CASSFTAEQFF
>TRBJ2-5|TRBV5-1
CASRLQGAQETQYF
>TRBJ2-1|TRBV24-1
CATSDPQVGGSYNEQFF
>TRBJ2-1|TRBV19
CASSIGTGDYNEQFF
>TRBJ2-7|TRBV5-6
CASSLGIRDRGYEQYF
>TRBJ1-1|TRBV7-6
CASSLLGGEDTEAFF
>TRBJ2-7|TRBV6-2/TRBV6-3
CASSSTTGYYEQYF
>TRBJ1-5|TRBV30
CAWSVGAPNQPQHF
>TRBJ2-7|TRBV30
CAWWRERFGTSVSF
>TRBJ2-3|TRBV5-1
CASSPAWDRGNTQYF
>TRBJ2-7|TRBV30
CAWVRDIAEQYF
>TRBJ2-1|TRBV5-1
CASSTPDRDEQFF
>TRBJ2-7|TRBV4-1
CASSPRQSSYEQYF
>TRBJ2-3|TRBV11-3
CASSLALRGGAEDTQYF
>TRBJ2-2|TRBV6-1
CASDRGGIPGELFF
>TRBJ1-1|TRBV7-8
CASTERWVRVKQGTNTEAFF
>TRBJ2-7|TRBV7-9
CASSPGQGLAPYEQYF
>TRBJ1-1|TRBV9
CASSPTGGTEAFF
>TRBJ2-3|TRBV19
CASSITHTSGGWDTQYF
>TRBJ2-2|TRBV12-5
CASGLSHTGELFF
>TRBJ2-3|TRBV15
CATSRDNLAGRTDTQYF
>TRBJ1-2|TRBV7-8
CASSGPANYGYTF
>TRBJ1-5|TRBV5-4
CASSLGEGQPQHF
>TRBJ1-3|TRBV3-1/TRBV3-2
CASSQGFWGGETGNTIYF
>TRBJ1-1|TRBV9
CASSVGGRTEAFF
>TRBJ1-5|TRBV18
CASSPEGVYNQPQHF
>TRBJ1-1|TRBV7-2
CASNRRGGQELPEAFF
>TRBJ1-4|TRBV6-5
CASNFQGRNEKLFF
>TRBJ2-2|TRBV5-1
CASSSGADTGELFF
>TRBJ2-3|TRBV5-1
CASTLQGLTDTQYF
>TRBJ2-7|TRBV19
CASSMLAGTGTYEQYF
>TRBJ2-1|TRBV27
CASSLRGGSYNEQFF
>TRBJ1-6|TRBV7-8
CASSLALEANSPLHF
>TRBJ1-3|TRBV6-5
CASSYLGGAGNTIYF
>TRBJ2-1|TRBV6-5
CASQRTGLFAEQFF
>TRBJ1-5|TRBV18
CASSPPARGDHQPQHF
>TRBJ1-1|TRBV10-3
CAIRDRGRETEAFF
>TRBJ1-1|TRBV6-5
CASSYVGRGRTEAFF
>TRBJ1-1|TRBV6-2/TRBV6-3
CASSLTGVTEAFF
>TRBJ1-5|TRBV6-2/TRBV6-3
CASSVTGGQGTQPQHF
>TRBJ1-1|TRBV24-1
CATSDPQVGGTEAFF
>TRBJ1-6|TRBV28
CASTLGISPLHF
>TRBJ2-1|TRBV5-1
CASSSMAGGVNEQFF